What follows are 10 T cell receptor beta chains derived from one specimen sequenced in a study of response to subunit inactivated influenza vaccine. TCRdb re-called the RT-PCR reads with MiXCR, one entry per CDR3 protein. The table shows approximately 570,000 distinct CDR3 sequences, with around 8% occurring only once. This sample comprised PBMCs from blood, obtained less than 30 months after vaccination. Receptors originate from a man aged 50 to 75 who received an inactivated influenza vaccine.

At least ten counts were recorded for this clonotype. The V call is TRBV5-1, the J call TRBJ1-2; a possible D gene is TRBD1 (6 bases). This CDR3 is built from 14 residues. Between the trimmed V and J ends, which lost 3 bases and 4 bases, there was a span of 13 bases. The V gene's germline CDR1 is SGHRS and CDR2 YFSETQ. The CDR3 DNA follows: TGCGCCAGCAGCTCGACAGGTTCTGGCTATGGCTACACCTTC. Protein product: CASSSTGSGYGYTF.

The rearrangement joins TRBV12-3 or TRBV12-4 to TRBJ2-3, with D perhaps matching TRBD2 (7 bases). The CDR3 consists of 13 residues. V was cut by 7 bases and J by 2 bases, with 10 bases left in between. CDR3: CASKGGNTDTQYF. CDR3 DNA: TGTGCCAGCAAGGGGGGGAACACAGATACGCAGTATTTT.

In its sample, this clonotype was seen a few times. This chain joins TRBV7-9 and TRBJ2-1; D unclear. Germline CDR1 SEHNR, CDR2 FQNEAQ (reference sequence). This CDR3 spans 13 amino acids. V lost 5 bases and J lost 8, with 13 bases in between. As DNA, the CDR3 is TGTGCCAGCAGCGTCAGGTGGTCGGATGAGCAGTTCTTC. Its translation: CASSVRWSDEQFF.

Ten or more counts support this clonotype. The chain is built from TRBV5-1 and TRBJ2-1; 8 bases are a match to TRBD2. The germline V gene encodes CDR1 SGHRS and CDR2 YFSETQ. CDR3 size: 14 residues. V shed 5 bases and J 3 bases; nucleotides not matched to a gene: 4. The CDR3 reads CASRVAGNYNEQFF. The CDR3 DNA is TGCGCCAGCAGGGTAGCGGGGAACTACAATGAGCAGTTCTTC.

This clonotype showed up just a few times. The CDR3 DNA is TGTGCCAGCAGCTATCGCAAAAACATTCAGTACTTC. Its translation is CASSYRKNIQYF. V gene TRBV5-5 combines with J gene TRBJ2-4; unclear D gene. The CDR3 runs 12 residues. The V and J ends lost 3 bases and 3 bases respectively, with 4 bases between them. Germline V gene sequence: CDR1 SGHKS, CDR2 YYEKEE (reference sequence).

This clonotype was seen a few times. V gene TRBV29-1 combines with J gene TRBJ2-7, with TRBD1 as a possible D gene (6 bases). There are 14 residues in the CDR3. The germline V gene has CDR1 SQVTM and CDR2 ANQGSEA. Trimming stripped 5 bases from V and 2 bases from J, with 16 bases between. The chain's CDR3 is CSVLGRGAPYEQYF. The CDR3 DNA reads TGCAGCGTTCTGGGCAGGGGTGCGCCCTACGAGCAGTACTTC.

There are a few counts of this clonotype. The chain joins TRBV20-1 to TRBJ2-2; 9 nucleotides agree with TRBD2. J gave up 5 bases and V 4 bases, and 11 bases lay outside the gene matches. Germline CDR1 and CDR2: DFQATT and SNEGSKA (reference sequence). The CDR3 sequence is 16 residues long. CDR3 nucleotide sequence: TGCAGTGCTACGTTGGCTAGCGGGGTTGAGACCGGGGAGCTGTTTTTT. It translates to CSATLASGVETGELFF.

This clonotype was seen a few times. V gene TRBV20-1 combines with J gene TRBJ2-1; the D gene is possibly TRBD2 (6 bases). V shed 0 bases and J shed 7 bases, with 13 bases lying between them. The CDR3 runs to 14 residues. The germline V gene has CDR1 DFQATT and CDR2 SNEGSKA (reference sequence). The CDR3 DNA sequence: TGCAGTGCTAGAGATAGGGAGGCGTGGAATGAGCAGTTCTTC. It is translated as CSARDREAWNEQFF.

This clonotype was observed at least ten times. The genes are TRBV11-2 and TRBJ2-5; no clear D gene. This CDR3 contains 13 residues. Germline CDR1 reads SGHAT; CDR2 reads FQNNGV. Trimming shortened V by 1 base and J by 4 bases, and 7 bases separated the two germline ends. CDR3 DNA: TGTGCCAGCAGCTTAGGCTACGGAGAGACCCAGTACTTC. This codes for CASSLGYGETQYF.

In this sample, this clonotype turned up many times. The CDR3 sequence: CASRKDRGPYEQYF. The CDR3 nucleotides read TGTGCCAGCAGAAAGGACAGGGGACCCTACGAGCAGTACTTC. The chain combines TRBV28 with TRBJ2-7, with TRBD1 matching over 9 bases. CDR3 length equals 14 residues. V was clipped by 6 bases and J by 2 bases; unmatched bases: 5. Germline assignment: CDR1 MDHEN and CDR2 SYDVKM. Full variable domain (missing parts from reference TRBV28 and TRBJ2-7): DVKVTQSSRYLVKRTGEKVFLECVQDMDHENMFWYRQDPGLGLRLIYFSYDVKMKEKGDIPEGYSVSREKKERFSLILESASTNQTSMYLCASRKDRGPYEQYFGPGTRLTVT.